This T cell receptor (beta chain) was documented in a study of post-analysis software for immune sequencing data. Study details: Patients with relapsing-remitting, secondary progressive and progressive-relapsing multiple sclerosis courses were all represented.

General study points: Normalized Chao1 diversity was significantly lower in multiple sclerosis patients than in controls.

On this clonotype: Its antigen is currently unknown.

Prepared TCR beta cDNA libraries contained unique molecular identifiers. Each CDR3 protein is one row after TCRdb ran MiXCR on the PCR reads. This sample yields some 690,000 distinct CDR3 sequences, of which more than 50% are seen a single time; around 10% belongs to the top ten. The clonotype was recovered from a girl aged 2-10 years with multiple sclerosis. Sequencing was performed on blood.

CDR3: CSASPGASTDTQYF. CDR3 in DNA: TGCAGTGCTTCTCCAGGGGCTAGCACAGATACGCAGTATTTT. The chain couples TRBV20-1 to TRBJ2-3; possible D gene TRBD1, 6 bases. The germline V gene has CDR1 DFQATT and CDR2 SNEGSKA (reference sequence). V was cut by 5 bases and J by 0 bases, with 12 bases left in between. CDR3 size: 14 residues.